The 12 T cell receptor beta chains presented below share a single source sample, sequenced in a study of T cell changes during pregnancy in multiple sclerosis. TCRdb's table, derived via immunoSEQ multiplex PCR, lists solely in-frame clones and lacks some. The sample carries tens of thousands of clones, about 91% recorded once. Material: peripheral blood, obtained before pregnancy. The receptors originated from a female donor with multiple sclerosis, enrolled in a pregnancy study.

The chain recombines TRBV18 with TRBJ1-3; TRBD1 matches 7 bases. The junction had 4 bases not matched to a gene; V was cut back by 4 bases and J by 1 base. In germline, CDR1 is KGHSH, CDR2 LQKENI. This CDR3 contains 15 residues. The CDR3 DNA is TGTGCCAGCTCACTGGGACAGACTTCTGGAAACACCATATATTTT. This translates into CASSLGQTSGNTIYF.

This chain uses TRBV7-2 with TRBJ1-2; D uncertain. This CDR3 spans 13 amino acids. Trimming shortened V by 2 bases and J by 4 bases, and 8 bases separated the two germline ends. Germline loops: CDR1 SGHTA, CDR2 FQGNSA. CDR3 amino acids: CASSLRGIYGYTF. CDR3 DNA: TGTGCCAGCAGCTTAAGAGGGATCTATGGCTACACCTTC.

The genes are TRBV9 and TRBJ2-5; 10 bases map to TRBD2. The CDR3 has 15 amino acids. V shed 3 bases and J 0 bases; nucleotides not matched to a gene: 2. The germline V gene encodes CDR1 SGDLS and CDR2 YYNGEE. In nucleotides, the CDR3 is TGTGCCAGCAGCGCGGGACTAGCGAACCAAGAGACCCAGTACTTC. Protein product: CASSAGLANQETQYF. The full variable domain, in which reference TRBV9 and TRBJ2-5 provide the parts outside the CDR3, is DSGVTQTPKHLITATGQRVTLRCSPRSGDLSVYWYQQSLDQGLQFLIQYYNGEERAKGNILERFSAQQFPDLHSELNLSSLELGDSALYFCASSAGLANQETQYFGPGTRLLVL.

This rearrangement joins TRBV29-1 to TRBJ1-2; D uncertain. Germline-derived CDR1 and CDR2 are SQVTM and ANQGSEA. V lost 6 bases to trimming and J lost 5 bases, with 7 bases between them. There are 10 residues in the CDR3. CDR3 nucleotide sequence: TGCAGCGTGGGAGGTTATGGCTACACCTTC. Its protein is CSVGGYGYTF. The full variable domain, its missing parts supplied by reference TRBV29-1 and TRBJ1-2, is SAVISQKPSRDICQRGTSLTIQCQVDSQVTMMFWYRQQPGQSLTLIATANQGSEATYESGFVIDKFPISRPNLTFSTLTVSNMSPEDSSIYLCSVGGYGYTFGSGTRLTVV.

The gene calls are TRBV21-1 and TRBJ1-2; the table's D call of TRBD1 was not tested on the DNA. TRBV21-1 is deemed a pseudogene. CDR3 length: 15 residues. CDR3 in amino acids: CASSLRGTGGDGYTF. The CDR3 coding sequence is TGTGCCAGCAGCCTCCGGGGGACAGGGGGAGATGGCTACACCTTC.

This clone has just a few counts. This same CDR3 is encoded by further DNA sequences in the sample. The rearrangement joins TRBV6-4 to TRBJ2-2, with D unclear. The length of the CDR3 is 13 residues. Per the germline V gene, CDR1 is MRHNA and CDR2 is SNTAGT. V was pared by 0 bases and J by 6 bases, with 5 bases between. The CDR3 protein is CASSDSSAGELFF. The CDR3 nucleotides are TGTGCCAGCAGTGACTCGTCGGCCGGGGAGCTGTTTTTT.

V and J are TRBV11-2 and TRBJ2-5; weak D call: TRBD2 (6 bases). This CDR3 contains 15 residues. With 6 bases removed from V and 4 bases from J, the gap between germline ends came to 18 bases. The V gene's germline CDR1 is SGHAT and CDR2 FQNNGV. Here the CDR3 reads CASSFVLAALETQYF. CDR3 sequence (DNA): TGTGCCAGCAGTTTTGTCTTAGCGGCTTTAGAGACCCAGTACTTC.

This chain connects TRBV7-9 to TRBJ1-1; 12 positions agree with TRBD1. Germline trimming cut 4 bases from V and 1 base from J; bases unmatched to any gene: 1. Per the germline V gene, CDR1 is SEHNR and CDR2 is FQNEAQ (reference sequence). This CDR3 region has 15 residues. The CDR3 here is CASSSGQGANTEAFF. The CDR3 coding sequence is TGTGCCAGCAGCTCGGGACAGGGGGCGAACACTGAAGCTTTCTTT.

In this sample, this clone turned up a few times. The V call is TRBV7-8, the J call TRBJ1-2, with TRBD1 matching over 7 bases. V dropped 5 bases and J dropped 8; count of bases not matched to a gene: 11. The CDR3 has 14 residues. Germline V lookup: CDR1 SGHVS, CDR2 FQNEAQ. CDR3 region: CASSILSGGRGYTF. The DNA of the CDR3 is TGTGCCAGCAGCATACTCTCAGGGGGTCGGGGCTACACCTTC.

This chain uses TRBV5-8 with TRBJ2-1, with D possibly TRBD1 on 6 matching bases. This CDR3 is built from 15 residues. Germline CDR1 and CDR2: SGHTS and YDEGEE. Between the trimmed V and J ends, which lost 2 bases and 0 bases, there was a span of 9 bases. CDR3 protein: CASSLGGGSYNEQFF. Here the CDR3 DNA reads TGTGCCAGCAGCTTAGGGGGTGGCTCCTACAATGAGCAGTTCTTC.

The chain employs TRBV7-9 and TRBJ2-2, with 7 bases that match TRBD2. Germline assignment: CDR1 SEHNR and CDR2 FQNEAQ (reference sequence). The CDR3 loop spans 18 amino acids. Trimming cost V 7 bases and J 5 bases; bases outside gene matches: 19. The CDR3 loop is CASKGSQKSGGGTGELFF. The CDR3 DNA is TGTGCCAGCAAAGGTTCCCAGAAATCCGGGGGAGGGACCGGGGAGCTGTTTTTT.

The chain combines TRBV7-9 with TRBJ1-3, with no clear D. Germline lookup yields CDR1 SEHNR and CDR2 FQNEAQ (reference sequence). The CDR3 has 11 residues. Between the trimmed V and J ends, which lost 5 bases and 9 bases, there was a span of 8 bases. The CDR3 region is CASSPPGTIYF. The CDR3 DNA is TGTGCCAGCAGCCCCCCGGGCACCATATATTTT.